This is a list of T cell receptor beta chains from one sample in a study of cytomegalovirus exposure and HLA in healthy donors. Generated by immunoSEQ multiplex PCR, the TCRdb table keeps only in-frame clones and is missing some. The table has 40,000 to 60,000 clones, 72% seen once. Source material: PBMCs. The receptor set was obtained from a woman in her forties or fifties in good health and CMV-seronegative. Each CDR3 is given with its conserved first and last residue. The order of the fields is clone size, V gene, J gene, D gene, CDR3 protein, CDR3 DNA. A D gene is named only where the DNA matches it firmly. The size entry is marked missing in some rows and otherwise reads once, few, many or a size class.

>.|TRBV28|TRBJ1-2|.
CASSLGAGALFGVGNTF
.
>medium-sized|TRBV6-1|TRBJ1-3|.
CASSEENYSGNTIYF
TGTGCCAGCAGTGAGGAAAACTACTCTGGAAACACCATATATTTT
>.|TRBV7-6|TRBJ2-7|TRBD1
CASSSKSRGHSFYEQYF
TGTGCCAGCAGCTCTAAATCCAGGGGGCACTCATTCTACGAGCAGTACTTC
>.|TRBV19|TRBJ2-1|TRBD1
CASSTLLQGAGNQEQFF
TGTGCCAGTAGTACCCTCCTCCAGGGGGCAGGGAATCAAGAGCAGTTCTTC
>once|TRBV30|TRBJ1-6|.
CAWSLSGDSPLHF
TGTGCCTGGAGTCTAAGCGGGGATTCACCCCTCCACTTT
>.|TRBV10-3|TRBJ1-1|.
CAISDPQSLNTEAFF
TGTGCCATCAGTGACCCGCAGTCATTGAACACTGAAGCTTTCTTT
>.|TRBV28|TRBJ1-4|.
CASSPGHPSRGNEKLFF
TGTGCCAGCAGTCCCGGACACCCCTCCCGTGGTAATGAAAAACTGTTTTTT
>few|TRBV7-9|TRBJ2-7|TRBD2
CASSLGGGGNEQYF
TGTGCCAGCAGCTTAGGGGGCGGGGGTAACGAGCAGTACTTC
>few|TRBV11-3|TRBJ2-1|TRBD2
CASSPGGAGGSEQFF
TGTGCCAGCAGCCCAGGGGGGGCGGGAGGGAGTGAGCAGTTCTTC
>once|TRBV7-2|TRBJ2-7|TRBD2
CACSSTAGKQYF
TGTGCCTGCAGCTCCACAGCGGGGAAGCAGTACTTC
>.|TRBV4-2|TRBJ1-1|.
CASSARQENTEAFF
TGTGCCAGCAGCGCCCGACAGGAGAACACTGAAGCTTTCTTT
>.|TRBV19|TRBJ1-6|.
CASSYGAVNSPLHF
TGTGCCAGTAGTTATGGAGCCGTTAATTCACCCCTCCACTTT
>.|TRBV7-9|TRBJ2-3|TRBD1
CASSLGGQWVDTQYF
TGTGCCAGCAGCTTAGGGGGACAGTGGGTAGATACGCAGTATTTT
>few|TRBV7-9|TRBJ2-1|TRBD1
CASVLGTGLYNEQFF
TGTGCCAGCGTCCTCGGGACAGGACTCTACAATGAGCAGTTCTTC
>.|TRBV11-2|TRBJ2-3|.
CASSFDITTDTQYF
TGTGCCAGCAGCTTCGACATTACCACAGATACGCAGTATTTT
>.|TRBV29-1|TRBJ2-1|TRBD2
CSAGLALINEQFF
TGCAGCGCGGGACTAGCTCTTATAAATGAGCAGTTCTTC
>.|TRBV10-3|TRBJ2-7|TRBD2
CAFEDSGRGSYEQYF
TGTGCCTTTGAAGATAGCGGGAGGGGTTCCTACGAGCAGTACTTC
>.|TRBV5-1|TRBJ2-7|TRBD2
CASSLEPPRREGQYEQYF
TGCGCCAGCAGCTTGGAACCCCCTCGGCGGGAGGGCCAATACGAGCAGTACTTC
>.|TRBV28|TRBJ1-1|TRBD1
CASSFRGQAFF
TGTGCCAGCAGTTTTAGGGGGCAAGCTTTCTTT
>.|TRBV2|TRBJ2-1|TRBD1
CASHLGETGFNEQFF
TGTGCCAGCCACCTAGGAGAGACAGGGTTCAATGAGCAGTTCTTC
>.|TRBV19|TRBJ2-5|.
CASSIRAPGPAETQYF
TGTGCCAGTAGTATCAGGGCCCCGGGTCCGGCAGAGACCCAGTACTTC
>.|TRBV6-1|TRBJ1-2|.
CASSESPGSYGYTF
TGTGCCAGCAGTGAATCGCCGGGTAGCTATGGCTACACCTTC
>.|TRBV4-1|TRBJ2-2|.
CASSTGASRTGELFF
TGCGCCAGCAGCACTGGGGCCAGCAGGACCGGGGAGCTGTTTTTT
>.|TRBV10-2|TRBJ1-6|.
CASSELNRFNSPLHF
TGCGCCAGCAGTGAGCTAAACCGCTTCAATTCACCCCTCCACTTT
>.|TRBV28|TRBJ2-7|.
CASSKGDRGEQYF
TGTGCCAGCAGTAAAGGGGACCGGGGGGAGCAGTACTTC
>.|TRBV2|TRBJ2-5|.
CASSEDWGGAKTQYF
TGTGCCAGCAGTGAGGACTGGGGGGGGGCGAAGACCCAGTACTTC
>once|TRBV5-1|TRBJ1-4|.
CASRDSRIDEKLFF
TGCGCCAGCCGGGACTCCCGGATCGACGAAAAACTGTTTTTT
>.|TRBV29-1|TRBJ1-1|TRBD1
CSAWDRGHTEAFF
TGCAGCGCCTGGGACAGGGGGCACACTGAAGCTTTCTTT
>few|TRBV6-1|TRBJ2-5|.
CASLEETQYF
TGTGCCAGCTTAGAAGAGACCCAGTACTTC
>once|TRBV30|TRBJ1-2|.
CAWTGGDYGYTF
TGTGCCTGGACTGGGGGGGACTATGGCTACACCTTC
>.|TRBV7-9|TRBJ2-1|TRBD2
CASSWASGGLHNEQFF
TGTGCCAGCAGCTGGGCATCGGGGGGGCTCCACAATGAGCAGTTCTTC
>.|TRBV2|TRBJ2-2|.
CASSEEQVAVTGELFF
TGTGCCAGCAGTGAAGAGCAAGTAGCGGTCACCGGGGAGCTGTTTTTT
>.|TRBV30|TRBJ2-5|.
CAWSPPRSQETQYF
TGTGCCTGGAGTCCCCCTAGGAGCCAAGAGACCCAGTACTTC
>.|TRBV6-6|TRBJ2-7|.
CASSYGGAPRGEQYF
TGTGCCAGCAGTTACGGGGGGGCTCCCAGAGGCGAGCAGTACTTC
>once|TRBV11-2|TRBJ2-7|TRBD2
CASSSAGVLNEQYF
TGTGCCAGCAGCTCAGCGGGAGTCTTGAACGAGCAGTACTTC
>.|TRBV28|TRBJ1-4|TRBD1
CASSLDRKLFF
TGTGCCAGCAGCCTGGACAGGAAACTGTTTTTT